This T cell receptor beta chain was recorded in a study of T cell responses to AZD1222 COVID-19 vaccine. Study observations and caveats: Increases in Spike-specific TCR breadth and depth were seen after two AZD1222 doses. The donor cohort was predominantly white British with a female majority, and clonal diversity may have been underestimated.

The CDR3 loop spans 15 amino acids. Per germline, CDR1 SGHDT and CDR2 YYEEEE. With V trimmed by 4 bases and J by 4 bases, 7 bases remained unmatched. To note about this clone: Its target is unknown.

The assay was immunoSEQ multiplex PCR, and TCRdb's table has in-frame clones only and misses some. The sample has about 150,000 clones, 90% seen once. This specimen consisted of peripheral blood, obtained 28 days after the second AZD1222 dose. J is TRBJ1-4 and V is TRBV5-6, with TRBD1 matching over 7 bases. The TCR originated in an adult who received the AZD1222 COVID-19 vaccine. CDR3 protein: CASSTPGQINEKLFF. CDR3 sequence (DNA): TGTGCCAGCAGCACACCGGGACAGATTAATGAAAAACTGTTTTTT.